This entry lists 18 T cell receptor beta chains sequenced from one sample in a study of T cells after yellow fever vaccination. MiXCR, applied by TCRdb to the 5' RACE reads, yields one record per CDR3 protein. The repertoire holds approximately 580,000 distinct CDR3 sequences, with roughly a sixth as singletons. Sequenced here: PBMCs, sampled 5 to 6 days after the first yellow fever vaccination. Receptors were obtained from a man aged 18 to 29 who received the YFV17D yellow fever vaccine.

The chain employs TRBV12-3 or TRBV12-4 and TRBJ1-2; TRBD1 might be the D (6 bases). Trimming left V 6 bases short and J 4 bases short, with 12 bases between. This CDR3 is built from 13 residues. The CDR3 loop reads CASRSRGSYGYTF. CDR3 DNA sequence: TGTGCCAGCAGATCCAGGGGTTCCTATGGCTACACCTTC.

The CDR3, as DNA: TGTGCCAGCAGTCACCCCACCATTGACCTATACGAGCAGTACGTC. This encodes CASSHPTIDLYEQYV. The rearrangement uses TRBV21-1 and TRBJ2-7. TRBV21-1 represents a pseudogene. The CDR3 loop spans 15 amino acids.

The chain recombines TRBV7-3 with TRBJ2-1, with 9 bases lining up with TRBD2. Trimming at V came to 5 bases and at J to 5 bases, leaving 7 bases not matched to a gene. Germline assignment: CDR1 SGHTA and CDR2 FQGTGA. This CDR3 spans 15 amino acids. Written as DNA, the CDR3 is TGTGCCAGCAGCACCTCTAGCGGGGTAAACAATGAGCAGTTCTTC. This encodes CASSTSSGVNNEQFF.

This clonotype was counted a few times. The J gene is TRBJ1-2, the V gene TRBV20-1; TRBD1 is a possible D gene (5 bases). This CDR3 comprises 14 residues. V was clipped by 0 bases and J by 6 bases, with 14 bases between them. Germline CDR1 DFQATT, CDR2 SNEGSKA (reference sequence). Here the CDR3 DNA reads TGCAGTGCTAGAGATGCGTACGGGGGAGATGGCTACACCTTC. This codes for CSARDAYGGDGYTF.

The genes are TRBV29-1 and TRBJ2-5, with D possibly matching TRBD2 (6 bases). V was cut by 6 bases and J by 4 bases, with 12 bases left in between. The CDR3 has 12 residues. Germline CDR1 reads SQVTM; CDR2 reads ANQGSEA. The CDR3 coding sequence is TGCAGCGTGGGGGACTTTGGAGAGACCCAGTACTTC. Translation: CSVGDFGETQYF.

In this sample, this clonotype turned up a few times. The rearrangement links TRBV20-1 to TRBJ2-2; no clear D. CDR3 length: 14 amino acids. V was pared by 0 bases and J by 0 bases, with 5 bases between. Germline V lookup: CDR1 DFQATT, CDR2 SNEGSKA (reference sequence). The CDR3 DNA sequence: TGCAGTGCTAGAGACTCATCGAACACCGGGGAGCTGTTTTTT. Translating gives CSARDSSNTGELFF.

This clonotype showed up just a few times. The chain employs TRBV4-1 and TRBJ1-4; D uncertain. Trimming cost V 4 bases and J 4 bases, with 10 bases left between them. Germline CDR1 reads MGHRA; CDR2 reads YSYEKL. This CDR3 comprises 14 residues. This CDR3 is CASSPDGLNEKLFF. The CDR3 nucleotides are TGCGCCAGCAGCCCGGACGGGCTTAATGAAAAACTGTTTTTT.

CDR3 nucleotides: TGTGCCAGCAGTTCCCCCGTGGGCACTGAAGCTTTCTTT. Encoded protein: CASSSPVGTEAFF. The chain recombines TRBV12-3 or TRBV12-4 with TRBJ1-1; D is undetermined. V was shortened by 4 bases and J by 4 bases, with 10 bases between the two germline ends. CDR3 length: 13 residues.

This rearrangement joins TRBV7-9 to TRBJ2-3, with unresolved D. The germline CDR1 and CDR2 sequences are SEHNR and FQNEAQ (reference sequence). The V end was cut by 5 bases, the J end by 2 bases, with 14 bases between. CDR3 size: 15 residues. The CDR3 DNA is TGTGCCAGCAGCCGTACAGAGTTTCCCACAGATACGCAGTATTTT. The encoded protein is CASSRTEFPTDTQYF. Together with reference TRBV7-9 and TRBJ2-3, the CDR3 gives the full variable domain: DTGVSQNPRHKITKRGQNVTFRCDPISEHNRLYWYRQTLGQGPEFLTYFQNEAQLEKSRLLSDRFSAERPKGSFSTLEIQRTEQGDSAMYLCASSRTEFPTDTQYFGPGTRLTVL.

The table lists this clonotype with a few counts. The chain combines TRBV24-1 with TRBJ2-3, with 7 positions matching TRBD2. After removal of 5 bases from V and 2 bases from J, the junction contained 9 bases not matched to a gene. The CDR3 runs 16 residues. The germline V gene has CDR1 KGHDR and CDR2 SFDVKD. CDR3 loop: CATSGWKAGDTDTQYF. Here the CDR3 DNA reads TGTGCCACCAGTGGCTGGAAGGCGGGGGACACAGATACGCAGTATTTT.

In its sample, this clonotype was seen a few times. V gene TRBV6-2 or TRBV6-3 combines with J gene TRBJ2-5, with 8 bases that match TRBD1. With 7 bases clipped from V and 1 base from J, the junction kept 11 bases outside the gene matches. Germline V lookup: CDR1 MNHEY, CDR2 SVGEGT. This CDR3 has 16 residues. CDR3 amino acids: CASNPPGDRTQETQYF. CDR3 DNA sequence: TGTGCCAGCAACCCCCCGGGGGACAGGACCCAAGAGACCCAGTACTTC.

The sample holds a few counts of this clonotype. This rearrangement joins TRBV6-5 to TRBJ2-7, with a weak D call TRBD2 (5 bases). Looked up from germline, CDR1 is MNHEY and CDR2 is SVGAGI. V was cut by 2 bases and J by 0 bases, with 14 bases left in between. There are 16 residues in the CDR3. In DNA, the CDR3 is TGTGCCAGCAGTTACGAGTCCAGCGGATCCTCCTACGAGCAGTACTTC. As protein: CASSYESSGSSYEQYF.

This rearrangement joins TRBV5-1 to TRBJ1-1; no clear D. Germline V lookup: CDR1 SGHRS, CDR2 YFSETQ. CDR3 length: 15 amino acids. The V and J ends lost 4 bases and 10 bases respectively, with 23 bases between them. The CDR3 coding sequence is TGCGCCAGCAGCCCCTACCGGGCCCTAGAAATGACAGCTTTCTTT. As protein: CASSPYRALEMTAFF.

The rearrangement uses TRBV4-2 and TRBJ1-2, with D perhaps TRBD1 (5 bases). Germline V gene lookup returns CDR1 LGHNA and CDR2 YNFKEQ. This CDR3 has 16 residues. Trimming cost V 4 bases and J 0 bases, with 15 bases left between them. This chain's CDR3 is CASSPQQVGANYGYTF. In DNA form, the CDR3 reads TGTGCCAGCAGCCCCCAACAGGTTGGAGCTAACTATGGCTACACCTTC.

Only a few counts were recorded for this clonotype. The gene calls are TRBV29-1 and TRBJ1-2; D unclear. Trimming took 6 bases from V and 2 from J, leaving 16 bases between them. The CDR3 extends over 14 amino acids. Germline loops: CDR1 SQVTM, CDR2 ANQGSEA. In DNA, the CDR3 is TGCAGCGTGCCGCTTCAGGAATCGAACTATGGCTACACCTTC. Amino acids: CSVPLQESNYGYTF.

This clonotype was seen a few times. This chain connects TRBV11-3 to TRBJ2-1; 9 positions match TRBD2. Germline values: CDR1 SGHNT, CDR2 YENEEA. The CDR3 length is 16 residues. J was trimmed by 0 bases and V by 5 bases; bases with no gene match: 5. DNA of the CDR3: TGTGCCAGCAGCGTATATAGCGGGGGCTCCTACAATGAGCAGTTCTTC. This codes for CASSVYSGGSYNEQFF.

This clonotype occurred a few times. The chain is built from TRBV18 and TRBJ1-6, with a possible D match to TRBD1 (6 bases). The CDR3 totals 17 residues. CDR1 KGHSH and CDR2 LQKENI come from the germline V gene. Trimming took off 2 bases at V and 2 bases at J, with 13 bases between the two ends. CDR3 bases: TGTGCCAGCTCACCAAGACAGGTTGGGGCCTATAATTCACCCCTCCACTTT. This translates into CASSPRQVGAYNSPLHF.

This clonotype was recorded a few times. The chain has TRBV20-1 and TRBJ2-1, with unresolved D. The CDR3 is 13 residues long. From germline, CDR1 is DFQATT and CDR2 SNEGSKA (reference sequence). V lost 0 bases and J lost 5, with 8 bases in between. The CDR3 is CSARDTTNNEQFF. The CDR3, as DNA: TGCAGTGCTAGAGATACAACGAACAATGAGCAGTTCTTC.